These 18 T cell receptor beta chains share one sample of origin, sequenced in a study of blood T cells in healthy people across ages. For the second PCR, which ran for 7 to 11 cycles, a sample-barcoded 5' primer and a J-beta primer mix were used. TCRdb called the 5' RACE reads again in MiXCR, with one record for every CDR3 protein. The table lists some 1.4 million distinct CDR3 sequences, approximately 40% of them singletons. The sequencing input was blood. The receptors shown here come from a woman younger than 30 in good health.

This clonotype was counted a few times. The rearrangement links TRBV5-1 to TRBJ2-7; D gene ambiguous. The CDR3 runs 14 residues. The germline V gene has CDR1 SGHRS and CDR2 YFSETQ. V gave up 4 bases and J gave up 3 bases, with 14 bases separating them. CDR3 in DNA: TGCGCCAGCAGCGATGAACATACTCGCTACGAGCAGTACTTC. It codes for CASSDEHTRYEQYF.

The V gene is TRBV5-1, the J gene TRBJ2-7, with a weak D call TRBD1 (6 bases). CDR3 length: 13 residues. Germline CDR1 and CDR2: SGHRS and YFSETQ. Trimming removed 1 base at V and 7 bases at J, with 12 bases between. The DNA for the CDR3 is TGCGCCAGCAGCTTGCGGGACACGGGAGAGCAGTACTTC. Translation gives CASSLRDTGEQYF.

This rearrangement joins TRBV7-9 to TRBJ1-1, with D possibly being TRBD1 (6 bases). This CDR3 is built from 15 residues. Germline CDR1 is SEHNR and CDR2 is FQNEAQ (reference sequence). Trimming took off 2 bases at V and 3 bases at J, with 13 bases between the two ends. The CDR3 loop is CASSLSRGGHTEAFF. CDR3 sequence (DNA): TGTGCCAGCAGCTTAAGTCGGGGGGGGCACACTGAAGCTTTCTTT.

The CDR3 DNA is TGTGCCAGCAGTCCGGTGACGGGCCGCTTTGACTACACCTTC. Translating gives CASSPVTGRFDYTF. This chain joins TRBV2 and TRBJ1-2; D ambiguous. V was shortened by 5 bases and J by 10 bases, with 20 bases between the two germline ends. The CDR3 totals 14 residues. CDR1 SNHLY and CDR2 FYNNEI come from the germline V gene.

The CDR3 sequence is CASSELYEGHNEQYF. CDR3 bases: TGTGCCAGCAGTGAACTGTACGAGGGTCACAATGAGCAGTACTTC. The chain is built from TRBV25-1 and TRBJ2-7, with D tentatively TRBD2 (5 bases). This CDR3 region has 15 residues. Germline CDR1 reads MGHDK; CDR2 reads SYGVNS. Trimming took off 2 bases at V and 7 bases at J, with 18 bases between the two ends.

This clonotype occurred a few times. DNA of the CDR3: TGTGCCAGCAGTTACTCAACAGGGGCGACGACCTACGAGCAGTACTTC. Translation: CASSYSTGATTYEQYF. This chain joins TRBV6-2 or TRBV6-3 and TRBJ2-7; 7 bases are a match to TRBD1. The CDR3 extends over 16 amino acids. The germline V gene encodes CDR1 MNHEY and CDR2 SVGEGT. V shed 0 bases and J 2 bases; nucleotides not matched to a gene: 7.

The V and J genes are TRBV4-1 and TRBJ2-5; 7 bases match TRBD2. In germline, CDR1 is MGHRA, CDR2 YSYEKL. V dropped 1 base and J dropped 5; count of bases not matched to a gene: 7. The CDR3 runs to 15 residues. CDR3 DNA sequence: TGCGCCAGCAGCCAAGGAATTCAGGGAGGGGAGACCCAGTACTTC. It is translated as CASSQGIQGGETQYF.

V is TRBV30 and J is TRBJ2-3; D is perhaps TRBD1 (6 bases). Trimming cost V 6 bases and J 0 bases, with 13 bases left between them. The CDR3 runs to 14 residues. Per the germline V gene, CDR1 is GTSNPN and CDR2 is SVGIG (reference sequence). The CDR3 DNA follows: TGTGCCTGCCCTCGGACAGATAGCACAGATACGCAGTATTTT. This codes for CACPRTDSTDTQYF.

This clonotype was detected once. The genes are TRBV12-3 or TRBV12-4 and TRBJ1-1, with 7 bases fitting TRBD1. V dropped 7 bases and J dropped 5; count of bases not matched to a gene: 10. This CDR3 region has 14 residues. The CDR3: CASTPGDRKTEAFF. The DNA of the CDR3 is TGTGCCAGCACCCCCGGGGACAGAAAAACTGAAGCTTTCTTT.

This chain's CDR3 is CASSLSGEQGNEKLFF. The CDR3 region has the DNA TGTGCCAGCAGTTTATCCGGGGAACAGGGCAATGAAAAACTGTTTTTT. The chain combines TRBV27 with TRBJ1-4; possibly TRBD1 for D (6 bases). Germline CDR1 MNHEY, CDR2 SMNVEV (reference sequence). Trimming took off 0 bases at V and 5 bases at J, with 13 bases between the two ends. CDR3 length: 16 amino acids.

This clonotype was seen a few times. This chain joins TRBV4-2 and TRBJ2-3, with 9 positions matching TRBD2. The length of the CDR3 is 16 residues. The germline V gene has CDR1 LGHNA and CDR2 YNFKEQ. The junction had 5 bases not matched to a gene; V was cut back by 0 bases and J by 4 bases. The CDR3 bases are TGTGCCAGCAGCCAAGAGGCGGGGGGGCGGCCAGATACGCAGTATTTT. Encoded protein: CASSQEAGGRPDTQYF.

This clonotype was picked up a small number of times. This chain's CDR3 is CAISGRDTGETQYF. The DNA for the CDR3 is TGTGCCATCAGTGGACGAGATACGGGGGAGACCCAGTACTTC. The chain employs TRBV10-3 and TRBJ2-4, with D possibly being TRBD2 (5 bases). The J call may be mistaken, given a closer DNA end match to TRBJ2-5. This CDR3 is 14 amino acids long. Germline V CDR1 and CDR2: ENHRY, SYGVKD.

The chain combines TRBV27 with TRBJ1-2; D ambiguous. CDR3 length: 14 residues. The germline V and J ends were trimmed by 6 bases and 5 bases, with 16 bases remaining between them. Germline loops: CDR1 MNHEY, CDR2 SMNVEV (reference sequence). The CDR3 loop reads CASRLTGEPYGYTF. As DNA, the CDR3 is TGTGCCAGCAGACTTACCGGCGAGCCTTATGGCTACACCTTC.

The V call is TRBV30, the J call TRBJ2-4; D gene uncertain. V was shortened by 3 bases and J by 0 bases, with 3 bases between the two germline ends. CDR1 GTSNPN and CDR2 SVGIG come from the germline V gene (reference sequence). The CDR3 covers 12 residues. This chain's CDR3 is CAWSQAKNIQYF. The CDR3 DNA reads TGTGCCTGGAGCCAAGCCAAAAACATTCAGTACTTC.

The chain uses TRBV20-1 and TRBJ2-1; TRBD2 aligns across 8 bases. The J call may be mistaken, given a closer DNA end match to TRBJ2-7. The germline CDR1 and CDR2 sequences are DFQATT and SNEGSKA (reference sequence). CDR3 length equals 18 residues. CDR3 DNA: TGCAGTGCTAGAGATCTCGGCGGGGGGCTGATCTCCTACAATGAGCAGTACTTC. Its translation: CSARDLGGGLISYNEQYF.

This chain links TRBV20-1 with TRBJ1-4, with 8 bases lining up with TRBD1. Germline loops: CDR1 DFQATT, CDR2 SNEGSKA (reference sequence). J was trimmed by 7 bases and V by 4 bases; bases with no gene match: 2. The CDR3 has 12 amino acids. The CDR3 sequence: CSATGQGEKLFF. The CDR3 coding sequence is TGCAGTGCTACCGGACAGGGTGAAAAACTGTTTTTT.

The rearrangement joins TRBV12-3 or TRBV12-4 to TRBJ2-7, with 11 bases that match TRBD1. CDR3 size: 15 residues. V lost 3 bases, J lost 2 bases, and 3 bases stayed unmatched. This chain's CDR3 is CASSFPGQGAYEQYF. The CDR3 coding sequence is TGTGCCAGCAGTTTCCCGGGACAGGGGGCCTACGAGCAGTACTTC.

This chain uses TRBV7-2 with TRBJ2-7; D possibly corresponds to TRBD2 (5 bases). This CDR3 spans 15 amino acids. Germline V gene sequence: CDR1 SGHTA, CDR2 FQGNSA. Trimming stripped 3 bases from V and 3 bases from J, with 15 bases between. CDR3 protein: CASSFSERSSYEQYF. The CDR3, as DNA: TGTGCCAGCAGCTTTTCCGAGCGGAGCAGCTACGAGCAGTACTTC. Full variable domain (outside the CDR3, taken from reference TRBV7-2 and TRBJ2-7): GAGVSQSPSNKVTEKGKDVELRCDPISGHTALYWYRQSLGQGLEFLIYFQGNSAPDKSGLPSDRFSAERTGGSVSTLTIQRTQQEDSAVYLCASSFSERSSYEQYFGPGTRLTVT.